This T cell receptor beta chain is drawn from a study of shared clonotypes between healthy human individuals. On the study more broadly: In total, the donors were a couple of women and a few men aged 18 to 49. Overall study results and limits: The low donor count limited represented genetic and exposure-history diversity. Clonotypes not shared had lower generation probabilities than those common to all four donors.

Worth noting for this clone: Its antigen is undetermined.

With V trimmed by 4 bases and J by 5 bases, 4 bases remained unmatched. Germline V lookup: CDR1 SEHNR, CDR2 FQNEAQ (reference sequence). This CDR3 has 14 residues. Some clones are missing from TCRdb's copy, which holds only in-frame ones; the method was immunoSEQ multiplex PCR. The sample shows roughly 2.2 million clones, 85% to 95% of them seen only once. The chain carries TRBV7-9 and TRBJ2-5; 10 bases fit TRBD1. The sequence was obtained from a young man in good health. Some clones in this sample may be carry-over from other donors' samples. Sequencing used naive CD4+ T cells from PBMCs. Subset denoted: CD45RA+ positively selected. The CDR3 DNA is TGTGCCAGCAGCTCGACAGGGGGCGAGGAGACCCAGTACTTC. Protein product: CASSSTGGEETQYF.